This T cell receptor beta chain is drawn from a study of blood T cell repertoires in COVID-19. Using immunoSEQ multiplex PCR, the repertoire was profiled, and TCRdb retains in-frame clones only, with some absent. The data show about 180,000 clones, with 80% to 90% seen just once and more than 2.5% held by the top ten. The TCR originated in a man aged 55 to 69 with acute or convalescent COVID-19. The source material was peripheral blood.

CDR3 in DNA: TGCAGTGCTAGTTCAGGGGGGAACACTGAAGCTTTCTTT. Translating gives CSASSGGNTEAFF. The chain is built from TRBV20-1 and TRBJ1-1; 7 nucleotides agree with TRBD1. This CDR3 spans 13 amino acids. Germline assignment: CDR1 DFQATT and CDR2 SNEGSKA (reference sequence). Germline trimming cut 3 bases from V and 1 base from J; bases unmatched to any gene: 2.